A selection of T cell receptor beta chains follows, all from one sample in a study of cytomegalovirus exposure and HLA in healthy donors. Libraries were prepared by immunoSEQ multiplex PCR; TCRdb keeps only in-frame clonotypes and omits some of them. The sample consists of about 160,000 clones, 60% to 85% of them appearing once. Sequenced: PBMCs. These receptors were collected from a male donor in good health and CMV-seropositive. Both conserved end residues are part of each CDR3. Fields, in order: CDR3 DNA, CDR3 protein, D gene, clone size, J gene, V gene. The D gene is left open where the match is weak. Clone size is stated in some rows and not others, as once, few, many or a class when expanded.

TGTGCCAGCAGCCTAGGGACTAGCACAGATACGCAGTATTTT,CASSLGTSTDTQYF,.,.,TRBJ2-3,TRBV7-8
TGTGCCAGCAGCCCCCGGGGGGGAGTGAACACTGAAGCTTTCTTT,CASSPRGGVNTEAFF,.,.,TRBJ1-1,TRBV7-8
TGTGCCAGCAGCTTAGTAGGGGGGGCCCGGTATGAAAAACTGTTTTTT,CASSLVGGARYEKLFF,.,.,TRBJ1-4,TRBV11-2
TGTGCCAGCAGCTCCCTGACAGGACCTGCAACTAATGAAAAACTGTTTTTT,CASSSLTGPATNEKLFF,.,.,TRBJ1-4,TRBV11-2
TGTGCCAGCAGCGGAGGGCGCCGAGATGAGCAGTTCTTC,CASSGGRRDEQFF,.,.,TRBJ2-1,TRBV6-1
TGCGCCAGCGCAAAGACCCGGGGAGGGGGTACCGGGGAGCTGTTTTTT,CASAKTRGGGTGELFF,.,.,TRBJ2-2,TRBV4-3
TGCGCCAGCAGCTCCGGGGGGGATTTCAGGGAAAAACTGTTTTTT,CASSSGGDFREKLFF,.,.,TRBJ1-4,TRBV5-1
TGTGCCAGCAAGGGAGCGGGGGAACCCACCCCGTTTCAAGAGACCCAGTACTTC,CASKGAGEPTPFQETQYF,TRBD2,.,TRBJ2-5,TRBV27
TGTGCCAGCAGCGTAGATCCGGGTCCTGACTATGGCTACACCTTC,CASSVDPGPDYGYTF,.,.,TRBJ1-2,TRBV9
TGTGCCACCAGCAGAGATCAAGGGGACTATGGCTACACCTTC,CATSRDQGDYGYTF,.,.,TRBJ1-2,TRBV15
TGCAGCGGTTCGACAGGGGAGGACACTGAAGCTTTCTTT,CSGSTGEDTEAFF,TRBD1,.,TRBJ1-1,TRBV29-1
TGTGCCAGCAGACAAGGAGGGTCTGGGGCCAACGTCCTGACTTTC,CASRQGGSGANVLTF,.,.,TRBJ2-6,TRBV6-1
TGTGCCAGCAGCCCTCGGACAGGGGACCCTCGCGAGCAGTACTTC,CASSPRTGDPREQYF,TRBD1,.,TRBJ2-7,TRBV7-2
TGTGCCAGCTCCCTGGCAGAGGGCAATGAGCAGTTCTTC,CASSLAEGNEQFF,.,once,TRBJ2-1,TRBV25-1
TGTGCCAGCAGCTCCGCAGGGGGCGGCTACGAGCAGTACTTC,CASSSAGGGYEQYF,TRBD1,.,TRBJ2-7,TRBV7-3
TGTGCCAGCAGCGTAGGTGTGAGGAGGGGAACTGGAAACACCATATATTTT,CASSVGVRRGTGNTIYF,.,.,TRBJ1-3,TRBV9
TGTGCCTGGAGTGTACAAGGGCCCAGCGGGAACACTGAAGCTTTCTTT,CAWSVQGPSGNTEAFF,.,few,TRBJ1-1,TRBV30
TGTGCCGCCCACAAAGGGACAGAAAACACCGGGGAGCTGTTTTTT,CAAHKGTENTGELFF,TRBD1,.,TRBJ2-2,TRBV7-9
TGTGCCAGTAGTAACCGGGGAGAGGATGAAAAACTGTTTTTT,CASSNRGEDEKLFF,.,.,TRBJ1-4,TRBV19
TGCGCCAGCAGCCAAAACGGGGCGGGGCTCACAGATACGCAGTATTTT,CASSQNGAGLTDTQYF,.,.,TRBJ2-3,TRBV4-3
TGCGCCAGCAGCGCCCGTCACAGTAGCAATCAGCCCCAGCATTTT,CASSARHSSNQPQHF,.,.,TRBJ1-5,TRBV4-1
TGTGCCAGCAGTCATCCGGGACAGGGACAGACGGAGGACGAGCAGTACTTC,CASSHPGQGQTEDEQYF,TRBD1,.,TRBJ2-7,TRBV7-2
TGCGCCAGCAGCCCCTCCTGGGTTCAGCGGGGGGACAATGAGCAGTTCTTC,CASSPSWVQRGDNEQFF,TRBD2,.,TRBJ2-1,TRBV4-3
TGCGCCAGCAGCCAAACCCTAGCGGGGGGAGATAATGAGCAGTTCTTC,CASSQTLAGGDNEQFF,TRBD2,few,TRBJ2-1,TRBV4-1
TGTGCCAGTAGTCCACATCGTGGCACTGAAGCTTTCTTT,CASSPHRGTEAFF,.,.,TRBJ1-1,TRBV19
TGCGCCAGCAGCCAAGACTTGCCGGGACTGGGGCTAGGCTACACCTTC,CASSQDLPGLGLGYTF,.,.,TRBJ1-2,TRBV4-1
TGTGCCAGCCCCTCTGGGACAACTCAAGAGACCCAGTACTTC,CASPSGTTQETQYF,.,.,TRBJ2-5,TRBV6-1
TGTGCCACCGTTAGTCTAAATGAGCAGTTCTTC,CATVSLNEQFF,.,once,TRBJ2-1,TRBV21-1
TGTGCCAGCAGCCCGGGACAGGGGGCACGCGAGCAGTACTTC,CASSPGQGAREQYF,TRBD1,.,TRBJ2-7,TRBV5-6
TGTGCCAGCCTAGGGTTGACAGATCGACTCACACAAGAGACCCAGTACTTC,CASLGLTDRLTQETQYF,.,.,TRBJ2-5,TRBV2
TGTGCCAGCAGCGTAGGAGTGACAGGGGCTAGCGGGGAAACTGAGCAGTTCTTC,CASSVGVTGASGETEQFF,.,.,TRBJ2-1,TRBV9
TGCGCCAGCAGTGAAAGTCGGGGGGGACAAGAGACCCAGTACTTC,CASSESRGGQETQYF,TRBD2,.,TRBJ2-5,TRBV10-1
TGTGCCAGCAGCTTATTTACAGGGAGAGGAAGTACTGAAGCTTTCTTT,CASSLFTGRGSTEAFF,.,.,TRBJ1-1,TRBV7-2
TGTGCCAGTAGCTCCATGGAGGCTGGGCCTACCTACGAGCAGTACTTC,CASSSMEAGPTYEQYF,.,.,TRBJ2-7,TRBV19
TGTGCCAGCAGCGAGGAGCACCGGAACACTGAAGCTTTCTTT,CASSEEHRNTEAFF,.,.,TRBJ1-1,TRBV11-2
TGCGCCAGCAGCCCGAGAGGGACCAACGGGGACTTTACCCCCTACGAGCAGTACTTC,CASSPRGTNGDFTPYEQYF,.,.,TRBJ2-7,TRBV5-1
TGCGCCAGCAGCTTGGATGGGACAGGGGGCAGTGGCTACACCTTC,CASSLDGTGGSGYTF,TRBD1,.,TRBJ1-2,TRBV5-1
TGTGCCAGCAGGACCGGTGAACTATATGGCTACACCTTC,CASRTGELYGYTF,.,.,TRBJ1-2,TRBV2
TGCGCCAGCAGCTTGGAACAGGGGCCCTACAATGAGCAGTTCTTC,CASSLEQGPYNEQFF,TRBD1,.,TRBJ2-1,TRBV5-1
TGTGCCAGCAGCGTAGCGGGGTCCACCTACAATGAGCAGTTCTTC,CASSVAGSTYNEQFF,.,.,TRBJ2-1,TRBV9
TGTGCCACTCGACAGGCCGAGAACACTGAAGCTTTCTTT,CATRQAENTEAFF,.,.,TRBJ1-1,TRBV6-1
TGTGCCAGCAGCCAACCCCTGGACTACGGGGGGCCCACCGGGGAGCTGTTTTTT,CASSQPLDYGGPTGELFF,.,.,TRBJ2-2,TRBV4-2